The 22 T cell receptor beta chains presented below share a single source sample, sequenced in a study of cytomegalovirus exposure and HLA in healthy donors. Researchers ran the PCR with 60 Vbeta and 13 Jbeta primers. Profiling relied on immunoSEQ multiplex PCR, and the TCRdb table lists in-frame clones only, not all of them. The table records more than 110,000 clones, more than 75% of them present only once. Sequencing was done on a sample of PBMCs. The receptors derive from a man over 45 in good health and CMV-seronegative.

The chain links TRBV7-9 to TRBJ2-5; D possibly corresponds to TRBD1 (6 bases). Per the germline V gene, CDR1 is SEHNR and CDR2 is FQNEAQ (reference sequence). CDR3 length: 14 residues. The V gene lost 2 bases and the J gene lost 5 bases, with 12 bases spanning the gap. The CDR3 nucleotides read TGTGCCAGCAGCTTATTTTCAGGGGTGGAGACCCAGTACTTC. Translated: CASSLFSGVETQYF.

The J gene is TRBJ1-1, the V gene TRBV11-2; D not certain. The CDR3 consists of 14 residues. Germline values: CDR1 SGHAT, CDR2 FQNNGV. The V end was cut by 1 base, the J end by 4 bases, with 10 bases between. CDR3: CASSLVLAGTEAFF. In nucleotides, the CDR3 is TGTGCCAGCAGCTTAGTTCTGGCGGGCACTGAAGCTTTCTTT. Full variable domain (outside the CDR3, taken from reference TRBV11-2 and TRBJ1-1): EAGVAQSPRYKIIEKRQSVAFWCNPISGHATLYWYQQILGQGPKLLIQFQNNGVVDDSQLPKDRFSAERLKGVDSTLKIQPAKLEDSAVYLCASSLVLAGTEAFFGQGTRLTVV.

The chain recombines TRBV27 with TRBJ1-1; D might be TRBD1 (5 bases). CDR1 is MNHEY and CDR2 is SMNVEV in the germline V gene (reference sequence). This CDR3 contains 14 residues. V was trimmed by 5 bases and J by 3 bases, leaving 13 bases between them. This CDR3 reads CASSPLGRDTEAFF. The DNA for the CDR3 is TGTGCCAGCAGTCCTCTGGGCAGGGACACTGAAGCTTTCTTT.

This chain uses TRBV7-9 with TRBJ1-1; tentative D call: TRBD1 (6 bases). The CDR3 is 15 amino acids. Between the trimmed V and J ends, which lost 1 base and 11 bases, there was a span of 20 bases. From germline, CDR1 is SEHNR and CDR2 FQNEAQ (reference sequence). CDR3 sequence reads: CASSLEGGGKRRAFF. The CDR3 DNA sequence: TGTGCCAGCAGCTTAGAGGGGGGGGGTAAAAGGAGGGCTTTCTTT.

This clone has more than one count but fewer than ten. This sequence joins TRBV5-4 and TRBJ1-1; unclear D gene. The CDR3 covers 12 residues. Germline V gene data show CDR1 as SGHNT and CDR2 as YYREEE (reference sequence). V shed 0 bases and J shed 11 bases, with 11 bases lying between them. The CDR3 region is CASSLDGGLAFF. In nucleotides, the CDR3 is TGTGCCAGCAGCTTGGACGGAGGTCTGGCTTTCTTT.

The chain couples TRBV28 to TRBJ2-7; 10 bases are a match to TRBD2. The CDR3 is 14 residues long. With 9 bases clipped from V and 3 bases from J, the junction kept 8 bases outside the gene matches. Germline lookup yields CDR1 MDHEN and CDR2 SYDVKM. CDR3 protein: CASARERGGYEQYF. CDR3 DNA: TGTGCCAGTGCCCGCGAGCGGGGGGGCTACGAGCAGTACTTC.

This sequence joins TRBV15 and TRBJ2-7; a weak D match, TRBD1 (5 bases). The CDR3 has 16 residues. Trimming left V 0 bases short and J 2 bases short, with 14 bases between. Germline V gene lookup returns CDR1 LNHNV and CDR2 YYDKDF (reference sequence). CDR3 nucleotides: TGTGCCACCAGCAGAGAACCGGACACCGCCGCCTACGAGCAGTACTTC. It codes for CATSREPDTAAYEQYF.

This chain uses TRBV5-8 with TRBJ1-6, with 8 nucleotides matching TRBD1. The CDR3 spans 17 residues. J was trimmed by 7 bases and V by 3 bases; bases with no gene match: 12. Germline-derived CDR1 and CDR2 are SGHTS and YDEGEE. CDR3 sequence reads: CASSSYSGGAGNSPLHF. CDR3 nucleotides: TGTGCCAGCAGCTCGTACTCAGGGGGCGCGGGCAATTCACCCCTCCACTTT.

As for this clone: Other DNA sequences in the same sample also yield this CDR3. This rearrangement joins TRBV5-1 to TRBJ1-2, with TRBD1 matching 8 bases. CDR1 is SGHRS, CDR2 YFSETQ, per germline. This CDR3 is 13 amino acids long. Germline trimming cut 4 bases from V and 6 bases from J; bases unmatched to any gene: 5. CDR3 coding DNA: TGCGCCAGCAGCCCAGGACAGGGCGATGGCTACACCTTC. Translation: CASSPGQGDGYTF.

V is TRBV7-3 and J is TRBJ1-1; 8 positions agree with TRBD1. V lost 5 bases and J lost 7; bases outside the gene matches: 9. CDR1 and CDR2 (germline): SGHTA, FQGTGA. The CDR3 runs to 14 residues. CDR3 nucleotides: TGTGCCAGCAGCCCAAGGACAGGGCAGGGTGAAGCTTTCTTT. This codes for CASSPRTGQGEAFF.

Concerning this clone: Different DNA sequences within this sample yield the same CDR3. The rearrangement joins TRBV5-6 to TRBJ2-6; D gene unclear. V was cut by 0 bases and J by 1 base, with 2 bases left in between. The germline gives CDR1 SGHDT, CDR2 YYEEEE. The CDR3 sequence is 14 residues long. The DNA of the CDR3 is TGTGCCAGCAGCTTGGCATCTGGGGCCAACGTCCTGACTTTC. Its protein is CASSLASGANVLTF.

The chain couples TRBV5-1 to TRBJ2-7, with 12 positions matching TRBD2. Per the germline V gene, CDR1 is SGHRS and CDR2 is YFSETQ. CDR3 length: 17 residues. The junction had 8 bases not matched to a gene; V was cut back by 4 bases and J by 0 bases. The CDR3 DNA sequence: TGCGCCAGCAGCCTAGGACTAGCGGGGAGGAACTCCTACGAGCAGTACTTC. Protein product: CASSLGLAGRNSYEQYF.

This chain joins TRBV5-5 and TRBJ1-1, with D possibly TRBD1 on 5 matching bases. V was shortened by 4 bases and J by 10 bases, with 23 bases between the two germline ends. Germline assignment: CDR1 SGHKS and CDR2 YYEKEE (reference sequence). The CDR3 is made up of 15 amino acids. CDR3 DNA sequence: TGTGCCAGCAGCCGTCCGGGACTTCTGAAAATGGGAGCTTTCTTT. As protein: CASSRPGLLKMGAFF.

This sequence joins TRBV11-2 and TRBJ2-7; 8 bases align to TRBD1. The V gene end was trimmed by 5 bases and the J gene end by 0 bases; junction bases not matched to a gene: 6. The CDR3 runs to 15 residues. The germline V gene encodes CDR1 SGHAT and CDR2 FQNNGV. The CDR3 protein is CASSQGAVSSYEQYF. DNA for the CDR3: TGTGCCAGCAGCCAGGGGGCGGTTAGCTCCTACGAGCAGTACTTC.

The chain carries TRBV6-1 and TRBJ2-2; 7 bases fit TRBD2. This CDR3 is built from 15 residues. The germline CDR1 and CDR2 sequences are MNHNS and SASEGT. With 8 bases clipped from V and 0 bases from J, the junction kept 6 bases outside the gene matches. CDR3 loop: CASLPGLTNTGELFF. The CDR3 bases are TGTGCCAGCCTACCGGGACTAACGAACACCGGGGAGCTGTTTTTT.

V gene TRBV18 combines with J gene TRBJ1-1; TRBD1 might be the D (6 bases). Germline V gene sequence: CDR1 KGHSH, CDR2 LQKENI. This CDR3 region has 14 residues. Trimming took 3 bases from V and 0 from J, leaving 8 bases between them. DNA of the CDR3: TGTGCCAGCTCACCGGACAGCATGAACACTGAAGCTTTCTTT. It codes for CASSPDSMNTEAFF.

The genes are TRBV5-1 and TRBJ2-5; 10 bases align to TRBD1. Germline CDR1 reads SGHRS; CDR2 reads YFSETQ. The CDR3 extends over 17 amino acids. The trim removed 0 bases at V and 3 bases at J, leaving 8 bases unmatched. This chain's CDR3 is CASSLGAGTGVKETQYF. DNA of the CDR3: TGCGCCAGCAGCTTGGGGGCCGGGACAGGGGTCAAAGAGACCCAGTACTTC.

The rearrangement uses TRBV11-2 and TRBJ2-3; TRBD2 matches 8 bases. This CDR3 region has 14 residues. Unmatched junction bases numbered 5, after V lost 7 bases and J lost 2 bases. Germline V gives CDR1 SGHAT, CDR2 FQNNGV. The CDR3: CASNLLADTDTQYF. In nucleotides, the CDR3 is TGTGCCAGCAACCTACTAGCGGACACAGATACGCAGTATTTT.

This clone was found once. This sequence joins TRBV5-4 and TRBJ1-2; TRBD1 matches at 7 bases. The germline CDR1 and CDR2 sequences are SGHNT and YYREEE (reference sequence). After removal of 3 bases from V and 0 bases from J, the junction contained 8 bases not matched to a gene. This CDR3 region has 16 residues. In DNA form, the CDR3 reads TGTGCCAGCAGCTCAGGGGACAGCCGTTCTAACTATGGCTACACCTTC. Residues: CASSSGDSRSNYGYTF.

The CDR3 reads CAWREGGVAGELFF. CDR3 DNA: TGTGCCTGGAGAGAAGGGGGCGTAGCCGGGGAGCTGTTTTTT. The V call is TRBV30, the J call TRBJ2-2; 7 bases align to TRBD1. Germline CDR1 and CDR2: GTSNPN and SVGIG (reference sequence). The CDR3 covers 14 residues. Unmatched junction bases numbered 7, after V lost 3 bases and J lost 6 bases.

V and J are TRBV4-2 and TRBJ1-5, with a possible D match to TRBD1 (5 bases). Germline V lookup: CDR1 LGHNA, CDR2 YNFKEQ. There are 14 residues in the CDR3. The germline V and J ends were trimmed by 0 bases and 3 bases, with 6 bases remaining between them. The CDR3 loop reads CASSQDGHNQPQHF. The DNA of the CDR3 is TGTGCCAGCAGCCAAGATGGACACAATCAGCCCCAGCATTTT.

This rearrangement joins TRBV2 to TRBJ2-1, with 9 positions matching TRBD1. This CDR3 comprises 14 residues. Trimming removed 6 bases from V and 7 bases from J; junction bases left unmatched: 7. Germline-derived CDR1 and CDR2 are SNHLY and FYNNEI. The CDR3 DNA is TGTGCCAGCAGGGAGGGGACAGGGACGAATGAGCAGTTCTTC. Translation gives CASREGTGTNEQFF.